A single sample is the source of the 24 T cell receptor beta chains below, sequenced in a study of vaccination effects on CD4 cells after COVID-19. This table comes from immunoSEQ multiplex PCR, and its TCRdb copy is limited to in-frame clones, with some not included. Among some 50,000 clones, around 80% were seen once, and the ten largest hold about 5%. Following culture for roughly 10 days, CD4+ T cells were isolated. Infection with SARS-CoV-2 occurred in the person between March and December 2020, and PCR confirmed it. Two doses of BNT162b2 or mRNA-1273 vaccine were administered to participants. Antigens for these TCRs are unknown. This specimen was CD4+ T cells from PBMCs cultured without peptide, taken after COVID-19 vaccination. The source of these receptors is a human donor who had a prior SARS-CoV-2 infection.

The J gene is TRBJ2-5, the V gene TRBV27; TRBD2 matches at 7 bases. Germline CDR1 and CDR2: MNHEY and SMNVEV (reference sequence). V was pared by 1 base and J by 2 bases, with 7 bases of the junction left unmatched. This CDR3 is built from 16 residues. CDR3 region: CASSLYGTTTQETQYF. The CDR3, as DNA: TGTGCCAGCAGTTTATACGGGACTACAACGCAAGAGACCCAGTACTTC.

The chain is built from TRBV7-8 and TRBJ2-7, with D tentatively TRBD1 (6 bases). Per the germline V gene, CDR1 is SGHVS and CDR2 is FQNEAQ. The CDR3 totals 14 residues. V was pared by 1 base and J by 3 bases, with 10 bases between. CDR3 nucleotides: TGTGCCAGCAGCTTAGGCGGCAGGGGCTACGAGCAGTACTTC. Amino acids: CASSLGGRGYEQYF.

This clone was detected only a few times. The genes are TRBV7-2 and TRBJ2-3; D gene ambiguous. V was pared by 6 bases and J by 0 bases, with 10 bases between. This CDR3 has 14 amino acids. Looked up from germline, CDR1 is SGHTA and CDR2 is FQGNSA. DNA of the CDR3: TGTGCCAGCAGGGTGGTGGTTAGCACAGATACGCAGTATTTT. Its protein is CASRVVVSTDTQYF.

This chain joins TRBV7-9 and TRBJ2-5; D gene ambiguous. CDR1 is SEHNR, CDR2 FQNEAQ, per germline (reference sequence). This CDR3 is built from 15 residues. Trimming shortened V by 5 bases and J by 4 bases, and 17 bases separated the two germline ends. This CDR3 is CASSDLMNPPETQYF. As DNA, the CDR3 is TGTGCCAGCAGCGATCTAATGAACCCCCCAGAGACCCAGTACTTC.

The rearrangement uses TRBV5-6 and TRBJ2-7, with D perhaps TRBD1 (6 bases). In germline, CDR1 is SGHDT, CDR2 YYEEEE. V shed 2 bases and J shed 4 bases, with 16 bases lying between them. The CDR3 totals 15 residues. CDR3 bases: TGTGCCAGCAGCTTTGGGGGCGCGGCGCGTTACGAGCAGTACTTC. Translating it yields CASSFGGAARYEQYF.

The rearrangement links TRBV4-3 to TRBJ2-2, with D uncertain. V was trimmed by 1 base and J by 5 bases, leaving 8 bases between them. This CDR3 has 14 residues. Germline-derived CDR1 and CDR2 are LGHNA and YSLEER. The CDR3 coding sequence is TGCGCCAGCAGCCAAGTCGGCCAGACCGGGGAGCTGTTTTTT. This encodes CASSQVGQTGELFF.

The sample holds a few counts of this clone. The chain uses TRBV7-8 and TRBJ2-7, with unresolved D. V lost 4 bases to trimming and J lost 2 bases, with 9 bases between them. CDR1 is SGHVS and CDR2 is FQNEAQ in the germline V gene. The CDR3 sequence is 13 residues long. The CDR3 nucleotides are TGTGCCAGCAGCTCCCGACACCCCTACGAGCAGTACTTC. Amino acid sequence: CASSSRHPYEQYF.

This chain connects TRBV28 to TRBJ1-4; 7 bases align to TRBD1. The CDR3 length is 15 residues. Germline assignment: CDR1 MDHEN and CDR2 SYDVKM. V was pared by 3 bases and J by 4 bases, with 5 bases of the junction left unmatched. In DNA form, the CDR3 reads TGTGCCAGCAGTTTTACTGACAGGGTTAATGAAAAACTGTTTTTT. It translates to CASSFTDRVNEKLFF.

In its sample, this clone was seen a few times. The chain combines TRBV5-8 with TRBJ2-7; D call uncertain. CDR1 is SGHTS, CDR2 YDEGEE, per germline. V lost 2 bases to trimming and J lost 4 bases, with 4 bases between them. The length of the CDR3 is 11 residues. CDR3 DNA: TGTGCCAGCAGCTTACAGTACGAGCAGTACTTC. The encoded protein is CASSLQYEQYF.

This clone was detected only once. J is TRBJ2-7 and V is TRBV5-1, with 16 bases aligning to TRBD2. Unmatched junction bases numbered 9, after V lost 4 bases and J lost 5 bases. The CDR3 covers 17 residues. Germline CDR1 is SGHRS and CDR2 is YFSETQ. The CDR3 DNA is TGCGCCAGCAGCGTACCGGGACTAGCGGGAGGGCCGAACGAGCAGTACTTC. This translates into CASSVPGLAGGPNEQYF.

This clone was detected a few times. V and J are TRBV7-9 and TRBJ1-1; D not certain. V dropped 3 bases and J dropped 2 bases, with 10 bases sitting between them. CDR1 is SEHNR and CDR2 is FQNEAQ in the germline V gene (reference sequence). This CDR3 is 14 amino acids long. CDR3 sequence reads: CASSFAEVNTEAFF. The CDR3 DNA reads as TGTGCCAGCAGCTTTGCAGAGGTAAACACTGAAGCTTTCTTT.

The rearrangement joins TRBV13 to TRBJ2-1, with D uncertain. The CDR3 runs to 15 residues. Per the germline V gene, CDR1 is PRHDT and CDR2 is FYEKMQ (reference sequence). Trimming removed 2 bases from V and 4 bases from J, with 12 bases in between. CDR3 DNA: TGTGCCAGCAGCTTAATCGCGAGCGTATACAATGAGCAGTTCTTC. Translated: CASSLIASVYNEQFF.

The rearrangement links TRBV5-4 to TRBJ1-2; 7 nucleotides align to TRBD1. V shed 7 bases, J shed 4 bases, and the junction held 13 bases outside the gene matches. This CDR3 has 15 residues. The V gene's germline CDR1 is SGHNT and CDR2 YYREEE (reference sequence). CDR3 DNA sequence: TGTGCCAGCGGGCAGGTTGGAGGGGGCGGCTATGGCTACACCTTC. It translates to CASGQVGGGGYGYTF.

J is TRBJ2-2 and V is TRBV3-1 (or the pseudogene TRBV3-2); D possibly corresponds to TRBD2 (5 bases). The CDR3 loop spans 16 amino acids. Trimming left V 3 bases short and J 5 bases short, with 16 bases between. CDR1 and CDR2 from the germline V gene are LGHDT and YNNKEL (reference sequence). CDR3 loop: CASSQGLTRRTGELFF. In nucleotides, the CDR3 is TGTGCCAGCAGCCAGGGTCTTACTAGGCGAACCGGGGAGCTGTTTTTT.

The V and J genes are TRBV4-1 and TRBJ2-3; 7 bases agree with TRBD2. Trimming removed 4 bases from V and 2 bases from J; junction bases left unmatched: 9. This CDR3 spans 16 amino acids. CDR1 and CDR2 from the germline V gene are MGHRA and YSYEKL. This CDR3 reads CASSLLGGRFTDTQYF. CDR3 nucleotides: TGCGCCAGCAGCCTCCTGGGAGGGAGGTTCACAGATACGCAGTATTTT.

The gene calls are TRBV2 and TRBJ1-3; D may be TRBD1 (6 bases). Between the trimmed V and J ends, which lost 0 bases and 2 bases, there was a span of 8 bases. The CDR3 totals 15 residues. Germline V gene data show CDR1 as SNHLY and CDR2 as FYNNEI. This CDR3 reads CASSEASGAGNTIYF. CDR3 nucleotides: TGTGCCAGCAGTGAAGCGTCAGGGGCTGGAAACACCATATATTTT.

This chain joins TRBV6-5 and TRBJ1-2, with D perhaps matching TRBD1 (5 bases). The CDR3 consists of 15 residues. With 6 bases removed from V and 2 bases from J, the gap between germline ends came to 16 bases. CDR1 and CDR2 (germline): MNHEY, SVGAGI. The DNA of the CDR3 is TGTGCCAGCAGCACGGCTGGGAGGGGAAACTATGGCTACACCTTC. It codes for CASSTAGRGNYGYTF.

The V call is TRBV14, the J call TRBJ2-4; D not certain. Germline CDR1 is SGHDN and CDR2 is FVKESK. V lost 4 bases and J 9 bases, leaving 16 bases between the germline ends. This CDR3 has 14 amino acids. Written as DNA, the CDR3 is TGTGCCAGCAGCCCTCCATGTCGTTGGGTCATTCAGTACTTC. As protein: CASSPPCRWVIQYF.

The chain recombines TRBV12-3 or TRBV12-4 with TRBJ1-6; no definite D call. The V and J ends lost 6 bases and 10 bases respectively, with 10 bases between them. The CDR3 is made up of 12 amino acids. CDR3 nucleotide sequence: TGTGCCAGCAGCTTTCTTGTCTCACCCCTCCACTTT. Its protein product is CASSFLVSPLHF.

As for this clone: Mismatch with germline at one junction end may stem from a read error. The V and J genes are TRBV7-7 and TRBJ2-5; perhaps D is TRBD1 or TRBD2 (5 bases each). Germline V CDR1 and CDR2: SSHAT, FNYEAQ (reference sequence). The CDR3 is 16 amino acids. CDR3 sequence reads: CASSPRAGRPGETQYF. The CDR3 region has the DNA TGTGCTAGCAGCCCTCGGGCAGGGAGACCAGGAGAGACCCAGTACTTC.

The chain combines TRBV11-3 with TRBJ2-5; D is unresolved. The germline CDR1 and CDR2 sequences are SGHNT and YENEEA. V was trimmed by 1 base and J by 5 bases, leaving 14 bases between them. The CDR3 is 15 residues long. The CDR3 is CASSLGGELRETQYF. The DNA for the CDR3 is TGTGCCAGCAGCTTAGGCGGCGAACTCAGGGAGACCCAGTACTTC.

V usage is TRBV5-6 and J usage is TRBJ1-3; D unclear. The V end was cut by 2 bases, the J end by 9 bases, with 12 bases between. This CDR3 has 13 amino acids. Germline values: CDR1 SGHDT, CDR2 YYEEEE. CDR3 loop: CASSLAGEGTIYF. The CDR3 DNA reads TGTGCCAGCAGCTTAGCCGGGGAAGGCACCATATATTTT.

The chain employs TRBV28 and TRBJ1-5; D unclear. This CDR3 is 11 amino acids long. Germline V CDR1 and CDR2: MDHEN, SYDVKM. With 3 bases removed from V and 4 bases from J, the gap between germline ends came to 1 base. The CDR3 nucleotides read TGTGCCAGCAGTTTTAATCAGCCCCAGCATTTT. It is translated as CASSFNQPQHF.

This clone came up a few times. J is TRBJ2-7 and V is TRBV18, with TRBD1 identical over 8 bases. This CDR3 spans 15 amino acids. V shed 6 bases and J 1 base; nucleotides not matched to a gene: 8. In germline, CDR1 is KGHSH, CDR2 LQKENI. The CDR3 nucleotides are TGTGCCAGCTCCCAAACAGGGGGATCGTCCTACGAGCAGTACTTC. Translating it yields CASSQTGGSSYEQYF. Together with reference TRBV18 and TRBJ2-7, the CDR3 gives the full variable domain: NAGVMQNPRHLVRRRGQEARLRCSPMKGHSHVYWYRQLPEEGLKFMVYLQKENIIDESGMPKERFSAEFPKEGPSILRIQQVVRGDSAAYFCASSQTGGSSYEQYFGPGTRLTVT.